The rows below give T cell receptor beta chains drawn from one sample of a study of T-cell memory formation after mild COVID-19. TCRdb independently ran MiXCR on the 5' RACE reads; one entry per CDR3 protein. The table lists roughly 600,000 distinct CDR3 sequences, more than 15% of them singletons. The sample comprised PBMCs or a T cell subset sorted from them (not recorded which). These receptors came from an adult woman who had mild COVID-19 (a few samples of this study predate the infection). Cell type and time point are not known. Each CDR3 is given with its conserved first and last residue. The order of the fields is clone size, D gene, J gene, V gene, CDR3 protein, CDR3 DNA. D genes are given only for firm matches. A clone size is listed for some rows: how often the clone was seen (once, few, many), or a class if it is expanded.

>-|-|TRBJ2-7|TRBV12-3/TRBV12-4
CASSEGGLSSYEQYF
TGTGCCAGCAGCGAGGGGGGACTGAGCTCCTACGAGCAGTACTTC
>-|-|TRBJ2-2|TRBV18
CASSRVAANTGELFF
TGTGCCAGCTCAAGGGTAGCGGCGAACACCGGGGAGCTGTTTTTT
>-|-|TRBJ2-1|TRBV13
CASSHTVRDSRIREFF
TGTGCCAGCAGCCACACGGTCCGGGACTCCCGAATAAGGGAGTTCTTC
>few|-|TRBJ2-5|TRBV9
CASSVGQMQETQYF
TGTGCCAGCAGCGTAGGACAGATGCAAGAGACCCAGTACTTC
>-|TRBD1|TRBJ2-1|TRBV30
CAWQDRGNNEQFF
TGTGCCTGGCAGGACAGGGGAAACAATGAGCAGTTCTTC
>few|-|TRBJ1-1|TRBV14
CASSHAWGDTEAFF
TGTGCCAGCAGCCATGCCTGGGGAGACACTGAAGCTTTCTTT
>many|-|TRBJ1-2|TRBV5-1
CASSLVGETDISNYGYTF
TGCGCCAGCAGCTTGGTGGGTGAAACCGACATTTCTAACTATGGCTACACCTTC
>-|-|TRBJ2-1|TRBV27
CASKGQGNYNEQFF
TGTGCCAGCAAGGGGCAGGGGAACTACAATGAGCAGTTCTTC
>once|TRBD1|TRBJ2-7|TRBV13
CASSPGQGFVYEQYF
TGTGCCAGCAGCCCGGGACAGGGATTTGTCTACGAGCAGTACTTC
>-|-|TRBJ1-1|TRBV5-1
CASSPIRGNTEAFF
TGCGCCAGCAGCCCTATAAGGGGGAACACTGAAGCTTTCTTT
>few|-|TRBJ1-1|TRBV7-3
CASSLMLNTEAFF
TGTGCCAGCAGTCTAATGTTGAACACTGAAGCTTTCTTT
>-|-|TRBJ1-1|TRBV12-3/TRBV12-4
CASSHSERANTEAFF
TGTGCCAGCAGCCATTCAGAGAGGGCGAACACTGAAGCTTTCTTT
>many|-|TRBJ1-1|TRBV5-5
CASSLMQGTYGTEAFF
TGTGCCAGCAGCTTGATGCAGGGGACTTATGGCACTGAAGCTTTCTTT
>-|-|TRBJ2-1|TRBV11-2
CASSDTGTGIHEQFF
TGTGCCAGCAGCGATACCGGGACGGGGATTCATGAGCAGTTCTTC
>-|TRBD2|TRBJ2-1|TRBV12-3/TRBV12-4
CASSLAGLAGGQFF
TGTGCCAGCAGTTTAGCGGGTCTAGCGGGAGGGCAGTTCTTC
>few|-|TRBJ1-2|TRBV6-1
CASSEGQRYGYTF
TGTGCCAGCAGTGAAGGACAGCGCTATGGCTACACCTTC
>few|-|TRBJ1-6|TRBV10-3
CATLGSSSYNSPLHF
TGTGCCACCTTGGGGTCGAGCTCCTATAATTCACCCCTCCACTTT
>-|TRBD1|TRBJ2-7|TRBV5-1
CASSSGTVSEQYF
TGCGCCAGCAGCTCGGGGACAGTTTCGGAGCAGTACTTC
>-|-|TRBJ1-2|TRBV5-1
CASSLAGTEEPGYTF
TGCGCCAGCAGCTTGGCTGGGACGGAGGAGCCTGGCTACACCTTC
>few|-|TRBJ1-6|TRBV2
CASSPNTNSPLHF
TGTGCCAGCAGTCCGAACACTAATTCACCCCTCCACTTT
>-|-|TRBJ2-1|TRBV12-3/TRBV12-4
CASSLPGNNEQFF
TGTGCCAGCAGCCTTCCGGGGAACAATGAGCAGTTCTTC
>-|TRBD2|TRBJ2-3|TRBV12-3/TRBV12-4
CASSEGGVWGGDTQYF
TGTGCCAGCAGTGAAGGAGGGGTTTGGGGGGGAGATACGCAGTATTTT
>-|-|TRBJ2-5|TRBV9
CASSVEEGGDQYF
TGTGCCAGCAGCGTAGAAGAAGGGGGAGACCAGTACTTC
>-|-|TRBJ2-5|TRBV4-2
CASSQARGVAETQYF
TGTGCCAGCAGCCAAGCTAGGGGGGTCGCAGAGACCCAGTACTTC
>-|-|TRBJ2-3|TRBV21-1
CASSKGEGTDTQYF
TGTGCCAGCAGCAAGGGAGAGGGCACAGATACGCAGTATTTT
>few|TRBD1|TRBJ2-5|TRBV6-5
CASSAGTGGYETQYF
TGTGCCAGCAGTGCCGGGACAGGGGGCTATGAGACCCAGTACTTC
>-|-|TRBJ2-2|TRBV12-3/TRBV12-4
CASSFILGLSSGELFF
TGTGCCAGCAGTTTTATCCTAGGCCTCTCGTCCGGGGAGCTGTTTTTT
>-|TRBD2|TRBJ2-3|TRBV30
CAWSPGLLTDTQYF
TGTGCCTGGAGCCCGGGACTACTCACAGATACGCAGTATTTT
>-|-|TRBJ1-2|TRBV12-3/TRBV12-4
CASSTPGTSRGYTF
TGTGCCAGCAGTACTCCCGGGACAAGCAGGGGCTACACCTTC
>few|-|TRBJ2-7|TRBV10-3
CAISDQGGGQYF
TGTGCCATCAGTGACCAGGGTGGTGGGCAGTACTTC
>few|-|TRBJ2-7|TRBV2
CASRKVGEQYF
TGTGCCAGCAGGAAAGTAGGCGAGCAGTACTTC
>-|-|TRBJ2-3|TRBV4-3
CASSQDAGGYTDTQYF
TGCGCCAGCAGCCAAGATGCCGGCGGGTACACAGATACGCAGTATTTT
>-|TRBD1|TRBJ1-2|TRBV10-3
CAIGPTGAPFYGYTF
TGTGCCATCGGTCCGACAGGGGCGCCCTTCTATGGCTACACCTTC